This T cell receptor (beta chain) was identified during a study of T cells after yellow fever vaccination. One entry per CDR3 protein results from TCRdb running MiXCR on the 5' RACE reads. This sample has around 320,000 distinct CDR3 sequences, with around 10% found just once. This clonotype showed up many times. This CDR3 spans 13 amino acids. From germline, CDR1 is SGHRS and CDR2 YFSETQ. The J segment lost 7 bases and the V segment lost 0 bases, leaving 3 bases of the junction unmatched. V usage is TRBV5-1 and J usage is TRBJ1-1, with TRBD1 matching 7 bases. The input for sequencing was CD4+ T cells sorted from PBMCs, taken 45 days after the yellow fever booster vaccination. The clonotype comes from a man between 18 and 29 years old who received the YFV17D yellow fever vaccine. The DNA of the CDR3 is TGCGCCAGCAGCTTGGGCCGGGACAGTGAAGCTTTCTTT. Protein product: CASSLGRDSEAFF.